This TCR beta chain was captured by sequencing in a study of shared clonotypes between healthy human individuals. Germline CDR1 reads SGDLS; CDR2 reads YYNGEE. V dropped 0 bases and J dropped 6; count of bases not matched to a gene: 12. The CDR3 is 17 amino acids. The repertoire was sequenced with immunoSEQ multiplex PCR; TCRdb's copy has only in-frame clones and lacks some. The sample consists of about 2.4 million clones, approximately 94% of them appearing once. The material sequenced was naive CD4+ T cells sorted from blood. Subset denoted: CD45RA+ positively selected. The genes are TRBV9 and TRBJ2-1; 7 positions match TRBD2. The sequence derives from a man younger than 35 in good health. The DNA of the CDR3 is TGTGCCAGCAGCGTAGCTAGCGGAACTATCCGCCCCAATGAGCAGTTCTTC. This codes for CASSVASGTIRPNEQFF.